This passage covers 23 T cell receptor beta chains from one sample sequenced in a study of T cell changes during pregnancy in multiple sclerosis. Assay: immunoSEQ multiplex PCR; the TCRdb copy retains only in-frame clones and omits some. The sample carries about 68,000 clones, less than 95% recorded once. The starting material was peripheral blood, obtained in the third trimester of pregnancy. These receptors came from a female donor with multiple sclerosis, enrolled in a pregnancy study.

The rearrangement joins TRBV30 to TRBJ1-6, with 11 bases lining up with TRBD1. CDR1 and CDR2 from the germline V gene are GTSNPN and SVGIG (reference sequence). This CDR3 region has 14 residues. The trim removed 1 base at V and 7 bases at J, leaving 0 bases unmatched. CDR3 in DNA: TGTGCCTGGAGTGGGGACAGGGGGAATTCACCCCTCCACTTT. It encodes CAWSGDRGNSPLHF.

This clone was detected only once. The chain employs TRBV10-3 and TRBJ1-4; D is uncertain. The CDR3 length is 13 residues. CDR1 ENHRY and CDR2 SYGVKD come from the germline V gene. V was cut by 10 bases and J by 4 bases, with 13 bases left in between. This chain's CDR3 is CATAGSDNEKLFF. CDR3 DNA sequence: TGTGCCACCGCAGGTTCTGATAATGAAAAACTGTTTTTT.

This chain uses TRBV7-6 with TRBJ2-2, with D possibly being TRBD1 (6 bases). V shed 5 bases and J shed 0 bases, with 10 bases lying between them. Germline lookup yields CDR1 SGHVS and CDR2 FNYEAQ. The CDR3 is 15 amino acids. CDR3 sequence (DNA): TGTGCCAGCAGCCAGGGGCCGTCGAACACCGGGGAGCTGTTTTTT. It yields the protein CASSQGPSNTGELFF. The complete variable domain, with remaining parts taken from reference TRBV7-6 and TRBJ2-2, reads GAGVSQSPRYKVTKRGQDVALRCDPISGHVSLYWYRQALGQGPEFLTYFNYEAQQDKSGLPNDRFSAERPEGSISTLTIQRTEQRDSAMYRCASSQGPSNTGELFFGEGSRLTVL.

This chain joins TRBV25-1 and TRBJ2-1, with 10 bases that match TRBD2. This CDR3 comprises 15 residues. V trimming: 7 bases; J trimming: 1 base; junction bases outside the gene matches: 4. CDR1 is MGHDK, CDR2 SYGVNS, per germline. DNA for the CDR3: TGTGCCAGCAATTCAGCGGGAGGGTCCTACAATGAGCAGTTCTTC. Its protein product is CASNSAGGSYNEQFF.

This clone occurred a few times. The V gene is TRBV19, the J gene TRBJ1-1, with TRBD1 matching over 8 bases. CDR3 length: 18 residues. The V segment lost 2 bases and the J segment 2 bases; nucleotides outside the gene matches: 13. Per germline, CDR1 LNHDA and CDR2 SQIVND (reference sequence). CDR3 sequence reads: CASSISFWFGQGNTEAFF. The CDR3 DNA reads TGTGCCAGTAGTATAAGTTTTTGGTTCGGACAGGGCAACACTGAAGCTTTCTTT.

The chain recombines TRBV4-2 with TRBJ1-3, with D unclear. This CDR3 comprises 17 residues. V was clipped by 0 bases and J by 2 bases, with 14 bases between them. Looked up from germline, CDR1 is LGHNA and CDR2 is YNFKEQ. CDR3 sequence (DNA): TGTGCCAGCAGCCAAGACTCCACCCCCCCGGCTGGAAACACCATATATTTT. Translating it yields CASSQDSTPPAGNTIYF.

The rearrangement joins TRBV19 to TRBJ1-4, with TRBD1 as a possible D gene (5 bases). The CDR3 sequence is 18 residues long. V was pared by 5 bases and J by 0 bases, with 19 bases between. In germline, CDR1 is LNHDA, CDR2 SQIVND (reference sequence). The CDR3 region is CASSSGASRGPTNEKLFF. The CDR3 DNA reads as TGTGCCAGTAGTTCTGGGGCCTCCCGCGGACCAACTAATGAAAAACTGTTTTTT.

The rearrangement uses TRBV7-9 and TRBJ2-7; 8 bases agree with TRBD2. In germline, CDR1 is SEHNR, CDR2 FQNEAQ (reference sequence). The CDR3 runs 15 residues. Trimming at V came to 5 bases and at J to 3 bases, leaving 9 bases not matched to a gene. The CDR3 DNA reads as TGTGCCAGCAGCCTTGGGACTAGTGAGTTCTACGAGCAGTACTTC. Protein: CASSLGTSEFYEQYF.

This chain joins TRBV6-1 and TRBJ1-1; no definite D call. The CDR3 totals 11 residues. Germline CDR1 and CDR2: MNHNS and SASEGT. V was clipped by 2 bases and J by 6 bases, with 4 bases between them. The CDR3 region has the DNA TGTGCCAGCAGTGAATTCTCTGAAGCTTTCTTT. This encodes CASSEFSEAFF.

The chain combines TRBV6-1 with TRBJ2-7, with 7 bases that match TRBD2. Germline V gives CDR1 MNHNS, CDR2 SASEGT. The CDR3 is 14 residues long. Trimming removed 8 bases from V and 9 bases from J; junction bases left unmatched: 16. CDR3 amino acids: CASLTGVAGVAQYF. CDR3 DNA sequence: TGTGCCAGCCTGACTGGAGTAGCGGGCGTTGCGCAGTACTTC.

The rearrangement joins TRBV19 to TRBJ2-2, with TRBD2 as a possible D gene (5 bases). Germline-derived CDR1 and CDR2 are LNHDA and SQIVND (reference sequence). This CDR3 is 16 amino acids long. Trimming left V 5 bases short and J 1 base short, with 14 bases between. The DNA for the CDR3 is TGTGCCAGTAGTCGGGCCGGGAAGGGGAACACCGGGGAGCTGTTTTTT. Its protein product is CASSRAGKGNTGELFF. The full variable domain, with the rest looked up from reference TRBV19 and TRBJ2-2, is DGGITQSPKYLFRKEGQNVTLSCEQNLNHDAMYWYRQDPGQGLRLIYYSQIVNDFQKGDIAEGYSVSREKKESFPLTVTSAQKNPTAFYLCASSRAGKGNTGELFFGEGSRLTVL.

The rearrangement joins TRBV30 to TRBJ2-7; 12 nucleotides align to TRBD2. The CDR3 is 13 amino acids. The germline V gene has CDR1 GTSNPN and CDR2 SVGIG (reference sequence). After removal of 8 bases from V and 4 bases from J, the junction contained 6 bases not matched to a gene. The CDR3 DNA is TGTGCCGGGCTAGCGGGAGGGAGTTACGAGCAGTACTTC. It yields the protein CAGLAGGSYEQYF.

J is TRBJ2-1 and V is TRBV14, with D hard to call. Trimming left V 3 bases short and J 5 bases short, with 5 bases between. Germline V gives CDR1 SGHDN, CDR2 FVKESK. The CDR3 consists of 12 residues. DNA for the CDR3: TGTGCCAGCAGCCATCTAGACAATGAGCAGTTCTTC. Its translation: CASSHLDNEQFF. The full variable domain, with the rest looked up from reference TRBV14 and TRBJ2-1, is EAGVTQFPSHSVIEKGQTVTLRCDPISGHDNLYWYRRVMGKEIKFLLHFVKESKQDESGMPNNRFLAERTGGTYSTLKVQPAELEDSGVYFCASSHLDNEQFFGPGTRLTVL.

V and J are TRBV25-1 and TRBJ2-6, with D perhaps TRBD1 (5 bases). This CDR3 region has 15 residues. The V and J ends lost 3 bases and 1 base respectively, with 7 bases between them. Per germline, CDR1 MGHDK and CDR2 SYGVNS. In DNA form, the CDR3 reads TGTGCCAGCAGTGATACAGGATCTGGGGCCAACGTCCTGACTTTC. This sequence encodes CASSDTGSGANVLTF.

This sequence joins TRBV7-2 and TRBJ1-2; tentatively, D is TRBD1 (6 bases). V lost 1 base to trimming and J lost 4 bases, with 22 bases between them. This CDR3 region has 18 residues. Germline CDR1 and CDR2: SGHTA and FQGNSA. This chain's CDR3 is CASSLGPPTGRFSYGYTF. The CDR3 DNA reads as TGTGCCAGCAGCTTAGGGCCCCCGACAGGACGGTTTAGCTATGGCTACACCTTC. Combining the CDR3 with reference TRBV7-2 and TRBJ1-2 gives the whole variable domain GAGVSQSPSNKVTEKGKDVELRCDPISGHTALYWYRQSLGQGLEFLIYFQGNSAPDKSGLPSDRFSAERTGGSVSTLTIQRTQQEDSAVYLCASSLGPPTGRFSYGYTFGSGTRLTVV.

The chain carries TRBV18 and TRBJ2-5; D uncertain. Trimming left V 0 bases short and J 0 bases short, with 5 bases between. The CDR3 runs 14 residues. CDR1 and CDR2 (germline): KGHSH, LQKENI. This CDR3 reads CASSPPAYQETQYF. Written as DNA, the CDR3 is TGTGCCAGCTCACCACCCGCGTACCAAGAGACCCAGTACTTC.

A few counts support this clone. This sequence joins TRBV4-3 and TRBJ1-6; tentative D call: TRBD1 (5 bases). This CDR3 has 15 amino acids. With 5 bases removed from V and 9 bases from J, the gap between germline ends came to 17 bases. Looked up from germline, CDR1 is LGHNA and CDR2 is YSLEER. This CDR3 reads CASSVQRGSASPLHF. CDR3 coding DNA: TGCGCCAGCAGCGTCCAAAGGGGCTCGGCTTCACCCCTCCACTTT.

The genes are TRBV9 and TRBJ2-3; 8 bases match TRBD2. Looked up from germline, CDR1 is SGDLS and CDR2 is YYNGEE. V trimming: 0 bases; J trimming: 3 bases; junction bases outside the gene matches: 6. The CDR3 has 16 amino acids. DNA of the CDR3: TGTGCCAGCAGCGTAGCGTCGGGGGGGCTTACAGATACGCAGTATTTT. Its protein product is CASSVASGGLTDTQYF.

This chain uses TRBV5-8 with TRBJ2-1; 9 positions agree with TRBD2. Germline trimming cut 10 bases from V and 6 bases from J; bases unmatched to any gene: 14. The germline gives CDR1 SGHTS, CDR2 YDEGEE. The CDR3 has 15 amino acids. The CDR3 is CAGPASGRTSNEQFF. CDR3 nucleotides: TGTGCCGGGCCGGCCAGCGGGAGGACGAGCAATGAGCAGTTCTTC.

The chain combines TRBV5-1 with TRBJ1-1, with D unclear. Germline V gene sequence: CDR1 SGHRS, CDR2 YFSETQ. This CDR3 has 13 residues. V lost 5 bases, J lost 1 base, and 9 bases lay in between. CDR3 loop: CASSKLENTEAFF. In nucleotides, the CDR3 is TGCGCCAGCAGTAAACTTGAGAACACTGAAGCTTTCTTT.

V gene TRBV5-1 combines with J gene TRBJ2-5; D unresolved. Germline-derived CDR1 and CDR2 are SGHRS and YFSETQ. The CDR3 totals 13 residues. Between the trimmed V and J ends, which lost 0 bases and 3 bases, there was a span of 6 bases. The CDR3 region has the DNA TGCGCCAGCAGCTTGGCCGCGGAAGAGACCCAGTACTTC. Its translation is CASSLAAEETQYF.

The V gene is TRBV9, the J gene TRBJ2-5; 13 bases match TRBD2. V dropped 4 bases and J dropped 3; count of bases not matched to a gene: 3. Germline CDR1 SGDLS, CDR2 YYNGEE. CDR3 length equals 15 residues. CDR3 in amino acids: CASSTGTSGKETQYF. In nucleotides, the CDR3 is TGTGCCAGCAGCACAGGGACTAGCGGGAAAGAGACCCAGTACTTC.

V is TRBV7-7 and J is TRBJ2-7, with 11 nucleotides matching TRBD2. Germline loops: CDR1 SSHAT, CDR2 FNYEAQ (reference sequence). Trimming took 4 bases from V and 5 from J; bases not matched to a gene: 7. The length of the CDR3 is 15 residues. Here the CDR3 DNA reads TGTGCCAGCAGCTCCGGGACTAGCGGTCTTGACGAGCAGTACTTC. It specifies CASSSGTSGLDEQYF.